These 16 T cell receptor beta chains were all obtained from the same sample, sequenced in a study of blood T cell repertoires in COVID-19. The repertoire was sequenced with immunoSEQ multiplex PCR; TCRdb's copy has only in-frame clones and lacks some. The data show about 230,000 clones, roughly 89% seen once. Material: PBMCs or T cells enriched from blood (not recorded which). These receptors were collected from a woman in her 30s with acute COVID-19.

V is TRBV12-3 or TRBV12-4 and J is TRBJ1-4; D ambiguous. With 5 bases removed from V and 9 bases from J, the gap between germline ends came to 13 bases. The CDR3 extends over 13 amino acids. The DNA for the CDR3 is TGTGCCAGCAGTCCAGGAGGCGATAAAAAACTGTTTTTT. Translating gives CASSPGGDKKLFF.

The chain employs TRBV19 and TRBJ2-7; 8 bases are a match to TRBD1. The CDR3 runs to 13 residues. V dropped 10 bases and J dropped 3; count of bases not matched to a gene: 8. Germline CDR1 and CDR2: LNHDA and SQIVND (reference sequence). CDR3 sequence: CAILRDRYYEQYF. The CDR3 DNA reads TGTGCCATACTCCGGGACAGGTACTACGAGCAGTACTTC.

About this clone itself: The same CDR3 arises from other DNA sequences in this sample as well. The chain recombines TRBV27 with TRBJ2-1, with a tentative D call TRBD2 (5 bases). The CDR3 runs 16 residues. Trimming stripped 0 bases from V and 0 bases from J, with 9 bases between. Germline values: CDR1 MNHEY, CDR2 SMNVEV (reference sequence). The CDR3 reads CASSLSSGSSYNEQFF. The CDR3 bases are TGTGCCAGCAGTTTATCGTCGGGGAGCTCCTACAATGAGCAGTTCTTC.

This clone came up once. J is TRBJ2-1 and V is TRBV9, with 16 nucleotides matching TRBD2. The trim removed 5 bases at V and 8 bases at J, leaving 1 base unmatched. CDR1 is SGDLS, CDR2 YYNGEE, per germline. This CDR3 is built from 14 residues. CDR3 nucleotides: TGTGCCAGCAGTGGGACTAGCGGGGGGGATGAGCAGTTCTTC. Translated: CASSGTSGGDEQFF.

The V and J genes are TRBV9 and TRBJ1-4; D ambiguous. V lost 0 bases and J 5 bases, leaving 5 bases between the germline ends. The CDR3 runs 13 residues. Germline-derived CDR1 and CDR2 are SGDLS and YYNGEE. The CDR3 region is CASSVEENEKLFF. The CDR3 nucleotides read TGTGCCAGCAGCGTAGAGGAGAATGAAAAACTGTTTTTT.

V usage is TRBV7-9 and J usage is TRBJ1-1; the D gene is possibly TRBD1 (6 bases). The CDR3 spans 17 residues. Per germline, CDR1 SEHNR and CDR2 FQNEAQ (reference sequence). The ends were cut back, 5 bases at V and 1 base at J, with 20 bases in the middle. As DNA, the CDR3 is TGTGCCAGCAGCAAAAATCCAGGGGAGGGGACGAACACTGAAGCTTTCTTT. This gives the protein CASSKNPGEGTNTEAFF.

V is TRBV19 and J is TRBJ2-2; no firm D call. V was shortened by 7 bases and J by 0 bases, with 6 bases between the two germline ends. CDR3 length equals 13 residues. Germline-derived CDR1 and CDR2 are LNHDA and SQIVND (reference sequence). The CDR3 region is CASKSSNTGELFF. The DNA of the CDR3 is TGTGCCAGTAAATCCTCGAACACCGGGGAGCTGTTTTTT.

In DNA form, the CDR3 reads TGTGCCAGCAGCCAACGACAGCTCTCCTCTGGAAACACCATATATTTT. Protein sequence: CASSQRQLSSGNTIYF. V usage is TRBV7-6 and J usage is TRBJ1-3; a weak D match, TRBD1 (5 bases). The V end lost 5 bases, the J end lost 0 bases, and 14 bases lay between the germline ends. CDR3 length equals 16 residues. CDR1 SGHVS and CDR2 FNYEAQ come from the germline V gene.

A note on this clone: Other nucleotide sequences from this sample produce the same CDR3. The chain has TRBV28 and TRBJ1-5, with D unresolved. The V end lost 8 bases, the J end lost 4 bases, and 9 bases lay between the germline ends. Germline V lookup: CDR1 MDHEN, CDR2 SYDVKM. This CDR3 contains 12 residues. The CDR3 is CASGGGNQPQHF. In DNA, the CDR3 is TGTGCCAGCGGCGGCGGAAATCAGCCCCAGCATTTT.

This chain uses TRBV10-1 with TRBJ2-2; maybe TRBD2 (6 bases). The CDR3 is 15 residues long. The ends were cut back, 4 bases at V and 0 bases at J, with 9 bases in the middle. Per germline, CDR1 WNHNN and CDR2 SYGVQD (reference sequence). The CDR3 DNA follows: TGCGCCAGCAGTGCCGGGACTTCGAACACCGGGGAGCTGTTTTTT. It specifies CASSAGTSNTGELFF.

The chain couples TRBV6-4 to TRBJ1-2; perhaps TRBD1 as D (6 bases). This CDR3 region has 14 residues. Per the germline V gene, CDR1 is MRHNA and CDR2 is SNTAGT. With 6 bases removed from V and 0 bases from J, the gap between germline ends came to 11 bases. The CDR3 reads CASRKDRANYGYTF. The DNA for the CDR3 is TGTGCCAGCAGAAAGGACAGAGCTAACTATGGCTACACCTTC.

The CDR3 DNA sequence: TGTGCCAGCAGTCGAGAAGGAGCTGAAGCTTTCTTT. It encodes CASSREGAEAFF. The chain joins TRBV9 to TRBJ1-1; D ambiguous. Germline values: CDR1 SGDLS, CDR2 YYNGEE. With 5 bases removed from V and 6 bases from J, the gap between germline ends came to 11 bases. This CDR3 comprises 12 residues.

This rearrangement joins TRBV3-1 (or the pseudogene TRBV3-2) to TRBJ2-3, with no clear D. Deletions cut 3 bases from V and 2 bases from J, with 3 bases between. Per the germline V gene, CDR1 is LGHDT and CDR2 is YNNKEL (reference sequence). The CDR3 has 12 residues. CDR3 nucleotide sequence: TGTGCCAGCAGCCATAACACAGATACGCAGTATTTT. Its protein product is CASSHNTDTQYF.

The rearrangement uses TRBV6-5 and TRBJ1-5; D perhaps matches TRBD1 (6 bases). The CDR3 contains 15 residues. Per the germline V gene, CDR1 is MNHEY and CDR2 is SVGAGI. With 6 bases removed from V and 0 bases from J, the gap between germline ends came to 12 bases. DNA of the CDR3: TGTGCCAGCAGAGACAGGAGGTATAGCAATCAGCCCCAGCATTTT. Translation: CASRDRRYSNQPQHF.

This chain connects TRBV19 to TRBJ1-5; D gene ambiguous. Germline lookup yields CDR1 LNHDA and CDR2 SQIVND (reference sequence). This CDR3 region has 15 residues. V was pared by 6 bases and J by 5 bases, with 17 bases between. The CDR3 sequence is CASRMAQASYQPQHF. The CDR3 DNA reads TGTGCCAGTAGAATGGCCCAGGCGTCATATCAGCCCCAGCATTTT. The full variable domain, its missing parts supplied by reference TRBV19 and TRBJ1-5, is DGGITQSPKYLFRKEGQNVTLSCEQNLNHDAMYWYRQDPGQGLRLIYYSQIVNDFQKGDIAEGYSVSREKKESFPLTVTSAQKNPTAFYLCASRMAQASYQPQHFGDGTRLSIL.

Comments on this clone: Other DNA sequences of this sample code for an identical CDR3. The CDR3 spells CASSFRYEQYF. The CDR3 nucleotides read TGTGCCAGCAGCTTTAGATACGAGCAGTACTTC. V is TRBV5-6 and J is TRBJ2-7; the D is unclear. The V gene lost 2 bases and the J gene lost 4 bases, with 4 bases spanning the gap. Germline values: CDR1 SGHDT, CDR2 YYEEEE. This CDR3 has 11 residues.